This T cell receptor beta chain was captured in a study of control samples from healthy donors and cancer patients. With 5 bases removed from V and 8 bases from J, the gap between germline ends came to 12 bases. The CDR3 has 12 amino acids. The germline V gene has CDR1 MNHEY and CDR2 SVGAGI. Produced via immunoSEQ multiplex PCR; TCRdb's table is partial and in-frame only. The table lists about 180,000 clones, about 91% of them singletons. Sequenced material: blood. The receptor comes from a woman between 35 and 50 years old in good health. The chain couples TRBV6-5 to TRBJ1-2; the D gene is possibly TRBD1 (6 bases). The CDR3 loop reads CASSRGAGGYTF. CDR3 in DNA: TGTGCCAGCAGTAGGGGGGCGGGCGGCTACACCTTC.